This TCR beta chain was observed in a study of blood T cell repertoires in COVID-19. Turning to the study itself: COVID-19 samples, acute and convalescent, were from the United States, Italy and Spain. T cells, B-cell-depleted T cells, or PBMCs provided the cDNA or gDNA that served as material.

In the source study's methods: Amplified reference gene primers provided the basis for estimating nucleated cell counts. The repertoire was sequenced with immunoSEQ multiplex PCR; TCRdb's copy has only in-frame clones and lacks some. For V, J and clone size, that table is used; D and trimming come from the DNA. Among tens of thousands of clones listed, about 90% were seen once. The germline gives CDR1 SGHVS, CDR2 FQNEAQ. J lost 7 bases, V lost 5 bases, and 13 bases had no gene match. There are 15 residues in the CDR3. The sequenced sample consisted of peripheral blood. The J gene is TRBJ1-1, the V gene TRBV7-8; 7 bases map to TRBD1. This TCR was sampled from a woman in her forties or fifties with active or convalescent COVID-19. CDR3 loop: CASSLPVAQGIEAFF. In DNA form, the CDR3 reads TGTGCCAGCAGCCTGCCCGTGGCACAGGGGATTGAAGCTTTCTTT.